This entry lists 27 T cell receptor beta chains sequenced from one sample in a study of OX40 agonist ivuxolimab in advanced cancers. Generated by immunoSEQ multiplex PCR, the TCRdb table keeps only in-frame clones and is missing some. Counted here are under 20,000 clones, 79% occurring once; the ten biggest clones make up roughly 32%. Sequencing used CD4+ or CD8+ T cells sorted from blood, obtained in a trial of the OX40 agonist ivuxolimab. These receptor sequences come from an adult with an advanced solid tumor such as melanoma, head and neck, liver or kidney cancer.

The chain recombines TRBV27 with TRBJ2-7, with TRBD2 identical over 13 bases. This CDR3 spans 15 amino acids. V lost 4 bases to trimming and J lost 2 bases; unmatched junction nucleotides: 2. Germline V gene lookup returns CDR1 MNHEY and CDR2 SMNVEV (reference sequence). The CDR3 coding sequence is TGTGCCAGCAGTTCACTAGCGGGGGGGCCCTACGAGCAGTACTTC. This encodes CASSSLAGGPYEQYF.

The chain has TRBV6-5 and TRBJ2-3; no clear D. CDR1 is MNHEY, CDR2 SVGAGI, per germline. Trimming removed 4 bases from V and 4 bases from J, with 3 bases in between. The CDR3 runs to 11 residues. CDR3 DNA sequence: TGTGCCAGCAGTTCCCCAGATACGCAGTATTTT. Translation gives CASSSPDTQYF.

The rearrangement uses TRBV1 and TRBJ2-3; no DNA check was done on the table's D call, TRBD1. TRBV1 is reported as a pseudogene. CDR3 length equals 14 residues. The CDR3 DNA sequence: TGCACCAGCAGCCAGGCCTACCTTAGGGGCACGCAGTATTTT. It translates to CTSSQAYLRGTQYF.

This chain joins TRBV4-3 and TRBJ1-5; D gene uncertain. This CDR3 has 14 residues. V was pared by 1 base and J by 6 bases, with 10 bases between. The germline V gene has CDR1 LGHNA and CDR2 YSLEER. The chain's CDR3 is CASSQVGGIQPQHF. The DNA for the CDR3 is TGCGCCAGCAGCCAAGTGGGAGGGATTCAGCCCCAGCATTTT.

Note on this clone: This sample includes further DNA sequences coding for the same CDR3. This chain connects TRBV29-1 to TRBJ2-2; TRBD2 might be the D (6 bases). This CDR3 spans 14 amino acids. Germline V gene data show CDR1 as SQVTM and CDR2 as ANQGSEA. DNA for the CDR3: TGCAGTGGGATGGGGCAGGGACTCACCGGGGAGCTGTTTTTT. It is translated as CSGMGQGLTGELFF.

The chain joins TRBV5-4 to TRBJ1-3; D call uncertain. This CDR3 is built from 13 residues. Germline values: CDR1 SGHNT, CDR2 YYREEE (reference sequence). V was pared by 2 bases and J by 4 bases, with 7 bases between. CDR3 loop: CASSFGGGNTIYF. The DNA of the CDR3 is TGTGCCAGCAGCTTCGGAGGGGGAAACACCATATATTTT.

The rearrangement joins TRBV27 to TRBJ1-1, with 9 bases matching TRBD1. Germline V lookup: CDR1 MNHEY, CDR2 SMNVEV (reference sequence). Unmatched junction bases numbered 6, after V lost 4 bases and J lost 6 bases. The CDR3 runs 14 residues. The CDR3 here is CASSSPGTGSEAFF. CDR3 DNA: TGTGCCAGCAGTTCCCCCGGGACAGGGTCTGAAGCTTTCTTT.

The rearrangement uses TRBV7-8 and TRBJ2-5; 7 positions agree with TRBD1. The last part of the DNA fits TRBJ2-7 better; the J call may be wrong. The germline V gene has CDR1 SGHVS and CDR2 FQNEAQ. This CDR3 region has 14 residues. The CDR3 loop reads CASSPWDSSYEQYF. The CDR3 nucleotides read TGTGCCAGCAGCCCTTGGGACAGCTCCTACGAGCAGTACTTC.

The chain carries TRBV28 and TRBJ2-7, with D unresolved. V was clipped by 10 bases and J by 0 bases, with 13 bases between them. The CDR3 is made up of 13 amino acids. CDR1 is MDHEN and CDR2 is SYDVKM in the germline V gene. CDR3 loop: CATTPGSSYEQYF. In DNA, the CDR3 is TGTGCCACCACCCCCGGTAGCTCCTACGAGCAGTACTTC.

The V call is TRBV11-3, the J call TRBJ2-1; the D is unclear. This CDR3 spans 15 amino acids. The V and J ends lost 1 base and 1 base respectively, with 8 bases between them. Germline V CDR1 and CDR2: SGHNT, YENEEA. The CDR3 nucleotides read TGTGCCAGCAGCTTAGTAACGATTTCCTACAATGAGCAGTTCTTC. It specifies CASSLVTISYNEQFF. The full variable domain, with the rest looked up from reference TRBV11-3 and TRBJ2-1, is EAGVVQSPRYKIIEKKQPVAFWCNPISGHNTLYWYLQNLGQGPELLIRYENEEAVDDSQLPKDRFSAERLKGVDSTLKIQPAELGDSAVYLCASSLVTISYNEQFFGPGTRLTVL.

The V call is TRBV7-9, the J call TRBJ2-1, with D unclear. Looked up from germline, CDR1 is SEHNR and CDR2 is FQNEAQ (reference sequence). V dropped 5 bases and J dropped 5 bases, with 16 bases sitting between them. This CDR3 has 15 residues. CDR3: CASSPRVGLNNEQFF. The CDR3 DNA reads as TGTGCCAGCAGCCCCCGCGTAGGCTTGAACAATGAGCAGTTCTTC.

The chain carries TRBV18 and TRBJ2-7, with D possibly matching TRBD1 (5 bases). Trimming shortened V by 3 bases and J by 4 bases, and 10 bases separated the two germline ends. CDR3 length equals 13 residues. CDR1 and CDR2 (germline): KGHSH, LQKENI. This chain's CDR3 is CASSPTAGYEQYF. CDR3 sequence (DNA): TGTGCCAGCTCACCGACAGCCGGATACGAGCAGTACTTC.

V usage is TRBV4-3 and J usage is TRBJ1-2; 8 positions agree with TRBD1. The length of the CDR3 is 15 residues. Losses at the gene ends were 4 bases for V and 8 bases for J; bases not matched to a gene: 12. CDR1 LGHNA and CDR2 YSLEER come from the germline V gene. The CDR3 DNA reads as TGCGCCAGCAGCCTTGGGACAGGAAAGGGGAACGGCTACACCTTC. It specifies CASSLGTGKGNGYTF.

V and J are TRBV7-2 and TRBJ1-6; possibly TRBD1 for D (5 bases). Germline CDR1 reads SGHTA; CDR2 reads FQGNSA. Trimming removed 5 bases at V and 0 bases at J, with 11 bases between. CDR3 length: 16 amino acids. CDR3 loop: CASSIGRGSYNSPLHF. CDR3 nucleotide sequence: TGTGCCAGCAGCATAGGGAGGGGCTCCTATAATTCACCCCTCCACTTT. Full variable domain (rest looked up from reference TRBV7-2 and TRBJ1-6): GAGVSQSPSNKVTEKGKDVELRCDPISGHTALYWYRQSLGQGLEFLIYFQGNSAPDKSGLPSDRFSAERTGGSVSTLTIQRTQQEDSAVYLCASSIGRGSYNSPLHFGNGTRLTVT.

The chain couples TRBV5-4 to TRBJ1-2, with 7 nucleotides matching TRBD1. The V segment lost 10 bases and the J segment 6 bases; nucleotides outside the gene matches: 12. Germline assignment: CDR1 SGHNT and CDR2 YYREEE (reference sequence). The CDR3 runs 13 residues. The CDR3 coding sequence is TGTGCCGGTTTACTAGGGGACAGCCATGGCTACACCTTC. It is translated as CAGLLGDSHGYTF.

CDR3 residues: CASSYWGGDPKETQYF. CDR3 DNA: TGTGCCAGCAGTTATTGGGGGGGGGACCCTAAAGAGACCCAGTACTTC. J is TRBJ2-5 and V is TRBV6-5, with 7 bases aligning to TRBD2. Germline V gene sequence: CDR1 MNHEY, CDR2 SVGAGI. The CDR3 runs to 16 residues. J gave up 3 bases and V 3 bases, and 10 bases lay outside the gene matches.

The chain is built from TRBV4-2 and TRBJ1-1; 7 bases are shared with TRBD1. The CDR3 consists of 14 residues. Germline V lookup: CDR1 LGHNA, CDR2 YNFKEQ. V lost 4 bases to trimming and J lost 1 base; unmatched junction nucleotides: 3. This CDR3 is CASSPGTANTEAFF. The CDR3, as DNA: TGTGCCAGCAGCCCAGGGACAGCGAACACTGAAGCTTTCTTT.

V gene TRBV5-1 combines with J gene TRBJ2-1, with 9 bases matching TRBD1. The CDR3 contains 14 residues. The trim removed 2 bases at V and 4 bases at J, leaving 1 base unmatched. Germline CDR1 SGHRS, CDR2 YFSETQ. In DNA, the CDR3 is TGCGCCAGCAGCTTCGGACAGGGGTACAATGAGCAGTTCTTC. Translation: CASSFGQGYNEQFF.

The J gene is TRBJ1-4, the V gene TRBV18; D is ambiguous. Germline CDR1 reads KGHSH; CDR2 reads LQKENI. V was cut by 3 bases and J by 6 bases, with 8 bases left in between. CDR3 size: 13 residues. Here the CDR3 reads CASSPHNYEKLFF. The CDR3 coding sequence is TGTGCCAGCTCACCTCATAATTATGAAAAACTGTTTTTT.

The V gene is TRBV19, the J gene TRBJ2-7, with D possibly matching TRBD1 (6 bases). Germline CDR1 is LNHDA and CDR2 is SQIVND (reference sequence). Trimming took 6 bases from V and 3 from J, leaving 12 bases between them. The CDR3 runs 13 residues. CDR3 in amino acids: CASSYRVFYEQYF. The CDR3 coding sequence is TGTGCCAGTAGCTACAGGGTATTCTACGAGCAGTACTTC.

The gene calls are TRBV11-1 and TRBJ2-7; possibly TRBD1 for D (5 bases). The germline gives CDR1 SGHAT, CDR2 FQDESV (reference sequence). Trimming stripped 1 base from V and 3 bases from J, with 7 bases between. This CDR3 is built from 13 residues. The CDR3 DNA sequence: TGTGCCAGCAGCTTAGAGGGGAACTACGAGCAGTACTTC. Translation gives CASSLEGNYEQYF.

The chain uses TRBV6-5 and TRBJ1-2; perhaps TRBD1 as D (5 bases). Germline V gene lookup returns CDR1 MNHEY and CDR2 SVGAGI. The CDR3 has 15 amino acids. The V and J ends lost 5 bases and 8 bases respectively, with 21 bases between them. The DNA for the CDR3 is TGTGCCAGCAGTGCCCTGGGGACGGAGCGGCGCGGCTACACCTTC. Its protein is CASSALGTERRGYTF.

A single count supports this clone. J is TRBJ1-1 and V is TRBV6-5; D unclear. Looked up from germline, CDR1 is MNHEY and CDR2 is SVGAGI. There are 13 residues in the CDR3. V lost 6 bases to trimming and J lost 0 bases, with 8 bases between them. CDR3 bases: TGTGCCAGCAGCCGTATTATGAACACTGAAGCTTTCTTT. Translating it yields CASSRIMNTEAFF.

This clone was seen only once. This chain links TRBV5-1 with TRBJ2-6, with D possibly matching TRBD1 (6 bases). V shed 0 bases and J shed 0 bases, with 10 bases lying between them. CDR3 length: 17 residues. The germline gives CDR1 SGHRS, CDR2 YFSETQ. CDR3 sequence: CASSLGRGISGANVLTF. In DNA, the CDR3 is TGCGCCAGCAGCTTGGGAAGGGGGATCTCTGGGGCCAACGTCCTGACTTTC.

The CDR3 DNA is TGTGCCAGCAGCTTAGTGGGACCGAGCTACGAGCAGTACTTC. Its protein is CASSLVGPSYEQYF. This rearrangement joins TRBV11-2 to TRBJ2-7; D assignment may be TRBD1 or TRBD2 (5 bases each). Germline lookup yields CDR1 SGHAT and CDR2 FQNNGV. The CDR3 consists of 14 residues. The V and J ends lost 1 base and 3 bases respectively, with 10 bases between them. Drawing the rest from reference TRBV11-2 and TRBJ2-7, the complete variable domain is EAGVAQSPRYKIIEKRQSVAFWCNPISGHATLYWYQQILGQGPKLLIQFQNNGVVDDSQLPKDRFSAERLKGVDSTLKIQPAKLEDSAVYLCASSLVGPSYEQYFGPGTRLTVT.

The V gene is TRBV4-3, the J gene TRBJ1-5; TRBD1 might be the D (6 bases). The CDR3 extends over 15 amino acids. Germline CDR1 LGHNA, CDR2 YSLEER. The ends were cut back, 3 bases at V and 4 bases at J, with 13 bases in the middle. CDR3 residues: CASSQGTGQNQPQHF. CDR3 coding DNA: TGCGCCAGCAGCCAGGGCACAGGGCAGAATCAGCCCCAGCATTTT.

V is TRBV7-7 and J is TRBJ2-2; D is undetermined. V lost 6 bases to trimming and J lost 4 bases, with 9 bases between them. There are 13 residues in the CDR3. CDR1 SSHAT and CDR2 FNYEAQ come from the germline V gene (reference sequence). CDR3 sequence: CASSTLGTGELFF. CDR3 in DNA: TGTGCCAGCAGTACCCTTGGCACCGGGGAGCTGTTTTTT. Based on the CDR3 plus reference TRBV7-7 and TRBJ2-2, the full variable domain is GAGVSQSPRYKVTKRGQDVTLRCDPISSHATLYWYQQALGQGPEFLTYFNYEAQPDKSGLPSDRFSAERPEGSISTLTIQRTEQRDSAMYRCASSTLGTGELFFGEGSRLTVL.